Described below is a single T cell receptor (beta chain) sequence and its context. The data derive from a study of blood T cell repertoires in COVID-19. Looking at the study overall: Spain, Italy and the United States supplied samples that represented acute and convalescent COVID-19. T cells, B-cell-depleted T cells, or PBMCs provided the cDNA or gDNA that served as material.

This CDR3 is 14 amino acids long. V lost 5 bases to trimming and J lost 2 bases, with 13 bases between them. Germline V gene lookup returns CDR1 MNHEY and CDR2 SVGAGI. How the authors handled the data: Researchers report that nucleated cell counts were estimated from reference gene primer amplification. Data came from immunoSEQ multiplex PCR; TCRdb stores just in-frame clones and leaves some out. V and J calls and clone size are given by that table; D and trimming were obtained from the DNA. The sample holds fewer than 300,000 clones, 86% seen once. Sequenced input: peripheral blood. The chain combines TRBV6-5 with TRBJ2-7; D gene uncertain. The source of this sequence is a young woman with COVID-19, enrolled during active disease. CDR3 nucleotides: TGTGCCAGCAGTAAACACCCTTCAACCTACGAGCAGTACTTC. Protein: CASSKHPSTYEQYF.